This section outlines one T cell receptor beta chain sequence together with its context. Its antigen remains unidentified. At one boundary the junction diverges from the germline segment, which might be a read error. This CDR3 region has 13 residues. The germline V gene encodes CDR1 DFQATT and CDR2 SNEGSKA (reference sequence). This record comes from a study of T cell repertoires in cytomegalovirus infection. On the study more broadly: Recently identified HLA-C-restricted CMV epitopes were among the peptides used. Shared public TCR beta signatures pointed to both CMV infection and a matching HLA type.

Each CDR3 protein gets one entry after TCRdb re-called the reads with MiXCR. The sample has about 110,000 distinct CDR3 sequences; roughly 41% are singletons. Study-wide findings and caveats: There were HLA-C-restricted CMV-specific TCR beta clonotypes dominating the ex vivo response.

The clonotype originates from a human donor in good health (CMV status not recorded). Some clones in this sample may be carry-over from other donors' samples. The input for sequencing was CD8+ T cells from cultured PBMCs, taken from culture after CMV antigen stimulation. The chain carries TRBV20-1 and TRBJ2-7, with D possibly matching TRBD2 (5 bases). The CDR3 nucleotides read TGCAGTACTAGGACCAGACGGTCCTACGAGCAGTACTTC. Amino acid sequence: CSTRTRRSYEQYF.